By share of the sample, the clone carrying this TCR beta chain is medium-sized (0.01 to 0.1%). Its specificity is unknown. Patients had received no treatment of any kind before thyroid surgery. These data originate in a study of metastatic and nonmetastatic thyroid tumors. Across the study: Repertoires from malignant and benign thyroid patients were compared across blood and tumor or nodule tissue.

Points from the study as a whole: Versus benign nodules, malignant thyroid tumors reportedly had significantly higher TCR beta diversity, in blood and tumor.

Original handling: CDR3 differences across clinicopathological groups were used to build a distant-metastasis classifier for papillary thyroid cancer. MiXCR reprocessed the PCR reads for TCRdb. The V and J calls reflect TCRdb's pipeline rather than the authors' work. The sample includes 19,000 or so clones, 28% of them seen just once. Source material: tumor tissue. The sequence came from a male donor with papillary thyroid cancer or a benign thyroid nodule (not recorded which). Some clones in this sample may be carry-over from other donors' samples.

CDR3 region: CASRIYRSSYNEQFF. CDR3 in DNA: TGTGCCAGCAGAATCTACCGGAGCTCCTACAATGAGCAGTTCTTC. The rearrangement uses TRBV27 and TRBJ2-1, with D unresolved. V gave up 6 bases and J gave up 0 bases, with 12 bases separating them. CDR1 is MNHEY and CDR2 is SMNVEV in the germline V gene (reference sequence). The CDR3 consists of 15 residues.